These T cell receptor beta chains were read from a single sample in a study of cytomegalovirus exposure and HLA in healthy donors. Assay: immunoSEQ multiplex PCR; the TCRdb copy retains only in-frame clones and omits some. The sample's table shows about 64,000 clones. The sample was PBMCs. The receptors originated from a woman between 18 and 29 years old in good health and CMV-seronegative. The CDR3 runs from the conserved cysteine through the conserved F or W. A D gene is named only where the DNA matches it firmly. The size of a clone is reported for some rows only, either as once, few or many, or as a class for expanded clones.

J gene: TRBJ2-1
clone size: .
V gene: TRBV5-1
D gene: TRBD1
CDR3 protein: CASSISPGQNYNEQFF
CDR3 DNA: TGCGCCAGCAGCATTTCTCCGGGACAGAACTACAATGAGCAGTTCTTC

J gene: TRBJ2-3
clone size: .
V gene: TRBV6-1
D gene: TRBD1
CDR3 protein: CASSELGQGTDKQYF
CDR3 DNA: TGTGCCAGCAGTGAATTGGGACAGGGGACAGATAAGCAGTATTTT

J gene: TRBJ2-7
clone size: .
V gene: TRBV25-1
D gene: TRBD1
CDR3 protein: CASSEPGQGAFYEQYF
CDR3 DNA: TGTGCCAGCAGTGAACCGGGACAGGGTGCTTTTTACGAGCAGTACTTC

J gene: TRBJ1-3
clone size: .
V gene: TRBV5-1
D gene: .
CDR3 protein: CASSLGGSSGNTIYF
CDR3 DNA: TGCGCCAGCAGCTTAGGCGGAAGCTCTGGAAACACCATATATTTT

J gene: TRBJ1-1
clone size: .
V gene: TRBV5-4
D gene: TRBD1
CDR3 protein: CASSFGTVEAFF
CDR3 DNA: TGTGCCAGCAGCTTCGGGACAGTCGAAGCTTTCTTT

J gene: TRBJ1-1
clone size: .
V gene: TRBV10-2
D gene: .
CDR3 protein: CASSASVRSRTEAFF
CDR3 DNA: TGCGCCAGCAGCGCCTCGGTCAGGTCGAGAACTGAAGCTTTCTTT

J gene: TRBJ1-1
clone size: .
V gene: TRBV6-5
D gene: TRBD1
CDR3 protein: CASSYSTGQSLSEAFF
CDR3 DNA: TGTGCCAGCAGTTACTCGACGGGACAGAGTCTAAGTGAAGCTTTCTTT

J gene: TRBJ2-1
clone size: .
V gene: TRBV15
D gene: TRBD2
CDR3 protein: CATSRDSGGADEQFF
CDR3 DNA: TGTGCCACCAGCAGAGACAGCGGGGGGGCAGATGAGCAGTTCTTC

J gene: TRBJ2-7
clone size: .
V gene: TRBV27
D gene: TRBD2
CDR3 protein: CASIGLAGGGREQYF
CDR3 DNA: TGTGCCAGCATTGGACTAGCGGGCGGTGGTCGCGAGCAGTACTTC

J gene: TRBJ2-7
clone size: .
V gene: TRBV19
D gene: TRBD1
CDR3 protein: CASSDWTGYEQYF
CDR3 DNA: TGTGCCAGTAGTGACTGGACAGGCTACGAGCAGTACTTC

J gene: TRBJ2-5
clone size: .
V gene: TRBV18
D gene: .
CDR3 protein: CASSPMGPAQETQYF
CDR3 DNA: TGTGCCAGCTCACCTATGGGCCCGGCCCAAGAGACCCAGTACTTC

J gene: TRBJ1-1
clone size: .
V gene: TRBV30
D gene: .
CDR3 protein: CAWIEGTEAFF
CDR3 DNA: TGTGCCTGGATCGAGGGCACTGAAGCTTTCTTT

J gene: TRBJ2-2
clone size: .
V gene: TRBV18
D gene: TRBD2
CDR3 protein: CASSPPSGASGGNGDTGELFF
CDR3 DNA: TGTGCCAGCTCACCTCCATCCGGGGCTAGCGGGGGAAATGGCGATACCGGGGAGCTGTTTTTT

J gene: TRBJ2-7
clone size: .
V gene: TRBV5-1
D gene: TRBD1
CDR3 protein: CASSFTGEGAYEQYF
CDR3 DNA: TGCGCCAGCAGCTTTACAGGGGAAGGGGCCTACGAGCAGTACTTC

J gene: TRBJ1-2
clone size: .
V gene: TRBV25-1
D gene: .
CDR3 protein: CASRATRAYGYTF
CDR3 DNA: TGTGCCAGCAGAGCAACCAGGGCCTATGGCTACACCTTC

J gene: TRBJ2-7
clone size: .
V gene: TRBV5-1
D gene: TRBD1
CDR3 protein: CASSSGQGVGEQYF
CDR3 DNA: TGCGCCAGCAGCTCGGGACAGGGGGTGGGCGAGCAGTACTTC

J gene: TRBJ2-2
clone size: .
V gene: TRBV12-5
D gene: TRBD2
CDR3 protein: CASGPGLATGELFF
CDR3 DNA: TGTGCTAGTGGTCCGGGACTAGCCACCGGGGAGCTGTTTTTT

J gene: TRBJ2-1
clone size: .
V gene: TRBV6-1
D gene: TRBD2
CDR3 protein: CASSEPGGGDEQFF
CDR3 DNA: TGTGCCAGCAGCGAGCCCGGGGGGGGCGATGAGCAGTTCTTC

J gene: TRBJ2-1
clone size: .
V gene: TRBV4-1
D gene: TRBD2
CDR3 protein: CASSHLLAGDNEQFF
CDR3 DNA: TGCGCCAGCAGCCACCTTCTAGCGGGAGACAATGAGCAGTTCTTC

J gene: TRBJ2-2
clone size: .
V gene: TRBV10-1
D gene: TRBD1
CDR3 protein: CASSESLQGAGELFF
CDR3 DNA: TGCGCCAGCAGTGAGTCGTTACAGGGGGCCGGGGAGCTGTTTTTT

J gene: TRBJ2-3
clone size: .
V gene: TRBV9
D gene: .
CDR3 protein: CASNREDTQYF
CDR3 DNA: TGTGCCAGCAACAGGGAGGATACGCAGTATTTT

J gene: TRBJ1-4
clone size: .
V gene: TRBV19
D gene: TRBD1
CDR3 protein: CASSIVGQGSYNEKLFF
CDR3 DNA: TGTGCCAGTAGTATAGTAGGACAGGGGTCCTACAATGAAAAACTGTTTTTT

J gene: TRBJ1-1
clone size: .
V gene: TRBV15
D gene: TRBD1
CDR3 protein: CATSRGTGDWPEAFF
CDR3 DNA: TGTGCCACCAGCAGAGGGACAGGGGATTGGCCTGAAGCTTTCTTT

J gene: TRBJ2-1
clone size: .
V gene: TRBV9
D gene: TRBD2
CDR3 protein: CASSVGGSGDNEQFF
CDR3 DNA: TGTGCCAGCAGCGTGGGCGGGAGTGGGGACAATGAGCAGTTCTTC

J gene: TRBJ2-1
clone size: .
V gene: TRBV4-1
D gene: .
CDR3 protein: CASRQLYNEQFF
CDR3 DNA: TGCGCCAGCAGACAACTCTACAATGAGCAGTTCTTC

J gene: TRBJ1-1
clone size: .
V gene: TRBV6-5
D gene: .
CDR3 protein: CASSYSMDGGYTEAFF
CDR3 DNA: TGTGCCAGCAGTTACTCGATGGACGGGGGTTACACTGAAGCTTTCTTT

J gene: TRBJ2-7
clone size: .
V gene: TRBV27
D gene: TRBD1
CDR3 protein: CASSLQGATYEQYF
CDR3 DNA: TGTGCCAGCAGTCTCCAGGGGGCAACCTACGAGCAGTACTTC

J gene: TRBJ1-2
clone size: .
V gene: TRBV25-1
D gene: TRBD1
CDR3 protein: CASSEFFRDSDGYTF
CDR3 DNA: TGTGCCAGCAGTGAATTTTTTCGGGACAGCGATGGCTACACCTTC

J gene: TRBJ2-3
clone size: .
V gene: TRBV4-2
D gene: TRBD2
CDR3 protein: CASSQDRASGGARPDTQYF
CDR3 DNA: TGTGCCAGCAGCCAAGATCGGGCTAGCGGGGGGGCTCGCCCTGATACGCAGTATTTT

J gene: TRBJ1-1
clone size: .
V gene: TRBV7-9
D gene: .
CDR3 protein: CASRPTGGGANTEAFF
CDR3 DNA: TGTGCCAGCAGACCAACCGGCGGAGGGGCGAACACTGAAGCTTTCTTT

J gene: TRBJ2-7
clone size: .
V gene: TRBV4-1
D gene: TRBD1
CDR3 protein: CASSQGTGFYEQYF
CDR3 DNA: TGCGCCAGCAGCCAAGGGACAGGGTTCTACGAGCAGTACTTC

J gene: TRBJ2-7
clone size: .
V gene: TRBV5-1
D gene: TRBD2
CDR3 protein: CASRPWERGSYEQYF
CDR3 DNA: TGCGCCAGCAGGCCGTGGGAGCGGGGTTCCTACGAGCAGTACTTC

J gene: TRBJ1-2
clone size: .
V gene: TRBV30
D gene: .
CDR3 protein: CAWSQGSRYTF
CDR3 DNA: TGTGCCTGGAGTCAGGGAAGTCGCTACACCTTC

J gene: TRBJ1-4
clone size: .
V gene: TRBV18
D gene: TRBD1
CDR3 protein: CASSEPGQADEKLFF
CDR3 DNA: TGTGCCAGCTCAGAACCGGGACAGGCGGATGAAAAACTGTTTTTT

J gene: TRBJ1-1
clone size: .
V gene: TRBV6-5
D gene: .
CDR3 protein: CASSYNRQLNTEAFF
CDR3 DNA: TGTGCCAGCAGTTATAATAGACAGTTGAACACTGAAGCTTTCTTT

J gene: TRBJ2-7
clone size: .
V gene: TRBV6-1
D gene: .
CDR3 protein: CASSERTGDSYEQYF
CDR3 DNA: TGTGCCAGCAGTGAAAGGACGGGGGATTCCTACGAGCAGTACTTC

J gene: TRBJ2-1
clone size: .
V gene: TRBV9
D gene: TRBD2
CDR3 protein: CASSVESSGGAHEQFF
CDR3 DNA: TGTGCCAGCAGCGTAGAAAGTAGCGGGGGGGCCCATGAGCAGTTCTTC

J gene: TRBJ2-5
clone size: .
V gene: TRBV28
D gene: TRBD1
CDR3 protein: CASSLSRTGSETQYF
CDR3 DNA: TGTGCCAGCAGTTTATCTAGGACAGGGAGTGAGACCCAGTACTTC

J gene: TRBJ2-1
clone size: large
V gene: TRBV30
D gene: TRBD2
CDR3 protein: CAWSVVAGGYNEQFF
CDR3 DNA: TGTGCCTGGAGTGTTGTAGCGGGGGGCTACAATGAGCAGTTCTTC

J gene: TRBJ2-1
clone size: .
V gene: TRBV6-1
D gene: TRBD1
CDR3 protein: CASKPGTGSIGEQFF
CDR3 DNA: TGTGCCAGCAAGCCCGGGACAGGGTCAATAGGTGAGCAGTTCTTC

J gene: TRBJ1-2
clone size: .
V gene: TRBV6-1
D gene: .
CDR3 protein: CASIPGGSSNYGYTF
CDR3 DNA: TGTGCCAGCATCCCGGGAGGATCATCTAACTATGGCTACACCTTC

J gene: TRBJ1-1
clone size: .
V gene: TRBV4-1
D gene: TRBD1
CDR3 protein: CASSRQGATYTEAFF
CDR3 DNA: TGCGCCAGCAGCCGCCAGGGGGCCACGTACACTGAAGCTTTCTTT

J gene: TRBJ1-2
clone size: .
V gene: TRBV30
D gene: .
CDR3 protein: CAWSLTATSGYTF
CDR3 DNA: TGTGCCTGGAGTTTGACAGCCACTTCTGGCTACACCTTC

J gene: TRBJ2-7
clone size: .
V gene: TRBV29-1
D gene: TRBD1
CDR3 protein: CSGSTGYGEQYF
CDR3 DNA: TGCAGCGGCTCGACAGGGTACGGCGAGCAGTACTTC

J gene: TRBJ2-7
clone size: .
V gene: TRBV11-3
D gene: .
CDR3 protein: CASSWDTAPQYF
CDR3 DNA: TGTGCCAGCAGTTGGGACACCGCACCACAGTACTTC

J gene: TRBJ2-7
clone size: .
V gene: TRBV5-4
D gene: TRBD1
CDR3 protein: CASSLGGQGVNEQYF
CDR3 DNA: TGTGCCAGCAGCTTGGGAGGACAGGGTGTCAACGAGCAGTACTTC

J gene: TRBJ2-5
clone size: .
V gene: TRBV5-1
D gene: TRBD2
CDR3 protein: CASSVAGAQETQYF
CDR3 DNA: TGCGCCAGCAGCGTAGCGGGGGCTCAAGAGACCCAGTACTTC

J gene: TRBJ2-1
clone size: .
V gene: TRBV18
D gene: TRBD2
CDR3 protein: CASSLWTSGVKDEQFF
CDR3 DNA: TGTGCCAGCTCACTCTGGACTAGCGGGGTTAAGGATGAGCAGTTCTTC

J gene: TRBJ1-3
clone size: .
V gene: TRBV6-1
D gene: TRBD1
CDR3 protein: CASIKGAAGNTIYF
CDR3 DNA: TGTGCCAGCATTAAGGGGGCAGCTGGAAACACCATATATTTT

J gene: TRBJ2-2
clone size: .
V gene: TRBV5-1
D gene: .
CDR3 protein: CASYRTWNTGELFF
CDR3 DNA: TGCGCCAGCTATAGGACATGGAACACCGGGGAGCTGTTTTTT

J gene: TRBJ1-1
clone size: .
V gene: TRBV4-2
D gene: .
CDR3 protein: CASSQERVWEAFF
CDR3 DNA: TGTGCCAGCAGCCAAGAGCGGGTCTGGGAAGCTTTCTTT